This T cell receptor (beta chain) was documented in a study of identifying expanded T cells in peripheral blood. The CDR3 is 13 amino acids. Per germline, CDR1 MNHNS and CDR2 SASEGT. V lost 2 bases to trimming and J lost 7 bases, with 11 bases between them. Collection occurred without any documented infections or immune events in donors. Study-level results: Variance in clone template counts between approximately two-week samples significantly increased with total template count across all healthy donors. Technical replicates showed roughly 1.2 changed clones; approximately 2 weeks roughly 16; four weeks 19.

TCRdb's copy holds only in-frame clones and misses some; the assay was immunoSEQ multiplex PCR. The repertoire holds roughly 63,000 clones, with roughly four fifths as singletons. Notes on this clone: The antigen is unknown.

The TCR originated in a person between 18 and 75 years old in good health. The V and J genes are TRBV6-1 and TRBJ1-2, with a weak D call TRBD1 (5 bases). The material sequenced was blood. CDR3 nucleotide sequence: TGTGCCAGCAGTGAAACAACAACAGGTGGCTACACCTTC. As protein: CASSETTTGGYTF.